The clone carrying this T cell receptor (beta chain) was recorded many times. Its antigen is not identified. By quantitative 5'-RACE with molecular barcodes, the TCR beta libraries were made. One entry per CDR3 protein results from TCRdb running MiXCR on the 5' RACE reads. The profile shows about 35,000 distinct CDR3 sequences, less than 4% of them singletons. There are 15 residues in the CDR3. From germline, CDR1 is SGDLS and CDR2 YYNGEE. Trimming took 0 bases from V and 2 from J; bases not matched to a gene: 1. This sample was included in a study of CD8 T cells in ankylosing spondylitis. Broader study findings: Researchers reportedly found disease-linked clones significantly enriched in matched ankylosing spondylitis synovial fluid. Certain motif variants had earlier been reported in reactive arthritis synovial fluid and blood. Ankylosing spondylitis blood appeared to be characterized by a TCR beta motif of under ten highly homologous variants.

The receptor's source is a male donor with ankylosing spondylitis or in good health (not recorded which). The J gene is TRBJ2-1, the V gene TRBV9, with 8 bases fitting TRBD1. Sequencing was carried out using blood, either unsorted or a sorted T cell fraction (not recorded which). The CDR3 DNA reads TGTGCCAGCAGCGTAGGACAGGGGCCCTACAATGAGCAGTTCTTC. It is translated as CASSVGQGPYNEQFF.